This TCR beta chain was found in a study of T cells in Graves' hyperthyroidism and ophthalmopathy. In this sample, this clonotype turned up many times. The CDR3 regions of TCR beta were amplified from RNA transcripts. The TCR CDR3 was amplified in a first-round RT-PCR using the HTBI primer set. TCRdb analysed the multiplex PCR reads with MiXCR anew, one entry per CDR3 protein. The table shows approximately 360,000 distinct CDR3 sequences, with roughly 25% occurring only once. Germline V gives CDR1 MNHNS, CDR2 SASEGT. The length of the CDR3 is 17 residues. The sequence was obtained from a man aged 50-60 years with Graves' hyperthyroidism. V gene TRBV6-1 combines with J gene TRBJ2-1, with D possibly matching TRBD1 (8 bases). Material for sequencing was blood. The CDR3 spells CAKTGGQVGPWDNEQFF. DNA of the CDR3: TGTGCTAAAACGGGGGGACAGGTGGGTCCTTGGGACAATGAGCAGTTCTTC.